This passage covers 5 T cell receptor beta chains from one sample sequenced in a study of CD8 T cells in ankylosing spondylitis. TCRdb re-called the 5' RACE reads through MiXCR, storing one row per CDR3 protein. The profile shows around 100,000 distinct CDR3 sequences, 24% of them singletons. Sequenced input: synovial fluid, either unsorted or a sorted T cell fraction (not recorded which). These receptors were obtained from a male donor with ankylosing spondylitis.

V and J are TRBV6-2 or TRBV6-3 and TRBJ1-5; the match to TRBD1 covers 8 bases. This CDR3 comprises 16 residues. Unmatched junction bases numbered 7, after V lost 3 bases and J lost 3 bases. The V gene's germline CDR1 is MNHEY and CDR2 SVGEGT. CDR3 in amino acids: CASSYTAGGFNQPQHF. For the CDR3, the DNA is TGTGCCAGCAGTTATACGGCAGGGGGCTTCAATCAGCCCCAGCATTTT.

This clonotype showed up just a few times. The chain recombines TRBV5-6 with TRBJ2-7; 9 bases agree with TRBD1. CDR3 size: 14 residues. With 5 bases clipped from V and 2 bases from J, the junction kept 5 bases outside the gene matches. CDR1 SGHDT and CDR2 YYEEEE come from the germline V gene. Here the CDR3 reads CASSSGTGTYEQYF. CDR3 nucleotide sequence: TGTGCCAGCAGTTCCGGGACAGGGACCTACGAGCAGTACTTC.

This chain joins TRBV7-8 and TRBJ1-1; a possible D gene is TRBD1 (5 bases). This CDR3 region has 18 residues. Between the trimmed V and J ends, which lost 1 base and 4 bases, there was a span of 22 bases. Per germline, CDR1 SGHVS and CDR2 FQNEAQ. CDR3 DNA: TGTGCCAGCAGCTTAGGGTCAGGGTCGAGGTCCCTATTCACTGAAGCTTTCTTT. Its protein product is CASSLGSGSRSLFTEAFF.

The V call is TRBV10-3, the J call TRBJ2-3, with D tentatively TRBD2 (5 bases). V was clipped by 4 bases and J by 2 bases, with 7 bases between them. Germline CDR1 is ENHRY and CDR2 is SYGVKD. This CDR3 has 13 residues. The CDR3 DNA sequence: TGTGCCATCAGTGCCGGGGACACAGATACGCAGTATTTT. Amino acid sequence: CAISAGDTDTQYF.

This clonotype was counted between two and nine times. The chain has TRBV18 and TRBJ1-1, with D tentatively TRBD1 (6 bases). Germline values: CDR1 KGHSH, CDR2 LQKENI. The CDR3 is 13 amino acids. The V end was cut by 5 bases, the J end by 5 bases, with 12 bases between. The DNA for the CDR3 is TGTGCCAGCTCATCTTCCAGGGGAACTGAAGCTTTCTTT. Its translation is CASSSSRGTEAFF.